This section outlines one T cell receptor beta chain sequence together with its context. The repertoire was sequenced with immunoSEQ multiplex PCR; TCRdb's copy has only in-frame clones and lacks some. The sample has roughly 150,000 clones, approximately 83% seen once. Trimming cost V 5 bases and J 6 bases, with 17 bases left between them. The CDR3 is 14 amino acids. CDR1 is PRHDT, CDR2 FYEKMQ, per germline (reference sequence). This sample is drawn from a study of blood T cell repertoires in COVID-19. Study in general: Donors in the United States, Italy and Spain gave samples during acute or convalescent COVID-19.

The TCR sequence derives from a man between 70 and 80 years old with active or convalescent COVID-19. This chain links TRBV13 with TRBJ2-7; D possibly corresponds to TRBD2 (6 bases). Sequenced input: peripheral blood. The CDR3 protein is CASSPRWRVGEQYF. The CDR3 bases are TGTGCCAGCAGCCCCCGTTGGAGGGTTGGCGAGCAGTACTTC.